The rows below give T cell receptor beta chains drawn from one sample of a study of OX40 agonist ivuxolimab in advanced cancers. The protocol was immunoSEQ multiplex PCR, while the TCRdb copy is restricted to in-frame clones and leaves out a portion. In the table there are around 66,000 clones, 87% of which are singletons. This material consisted of CD4+ or CD8+ T cells sorted from blood, taken in a trial of the OX40 agonist ivuxolimab. The receptors originated from an adult with an advanced solid tumor such as melanoma, head and neck, liver or kidney cancer. CDR3s include the opening cysteine and the closing phenylalanine or tryptophan. D genes are given only for firm matches. Size is omitted from some rows. Given values are once, few, many or a class for expanded clones.

d_call: -; v_call: TRBV9; j_call: TRBJ2-1; clone_size: -; cdr3_nt: TGTGCCAGCAGCGTAGCCGGGGGCACGGGCAATGAGCAGTTCTTC; cdr3_aa: CASSVAGGTGNEQFF
d_call: -; v_call: TRBV4-2; j_call: TRBJ1-5; clone_size: -; cdr3_nt: TGTGCCAGCAGCCAAGATCTCGTTGGCCATAGCAATCAGCCCCAGCATTTT; cdr3_aa: CASSQDLVGHSNQPQHF
d_call: -; v_call: TRBV28; j_call: TRBJ1-2; clone_size: -; cdr3_nt: TGTGCCAGCAGTGGAGGGGTCCGCGTCACCTATGGCTACACCTTC; cdr3_aa: CASSGGVRVTYGYTF
d_call: -; v_call: TRBV9; j_call: TRBJ1-6; clone_size: few; cdr3_nt: TGTGCCAGCAGCGGAGAGGGGCAGTATAATTCACCCCTCCACTTT; cdr3_aa: CASSGEGQYNSPLHF
d_call: -; v_call: TRBV6-1; j_call: TRBJ2-7; clone_size: -; cdr3_nt: TGTGCCAGCAGTGAGGTGGCAGGTCGGGTATCCTACGAGCAGTACTTC; cdr3_aa: CASSEVAGRVSYEQYF
d_call: -; v_call: TRBV18; j_call: TRBJ1-1; clone_size: -; cdr3_nt: TGTGCCAGCTCACCAACGGACACTGAAGCTTTCTTT; cdr3_aa: CASSPTDTEAFF
d_call: TRBD1; v_call: TRBV28; j_call: TRBJ1-1; clone_size: once; cdr3_nt: TGTGCCAGCAGTCCAGGGGGCATGGGCACTGAAGCTTTCTTT; cdr3_aa: CASSPGGMGTEAFF
d_call: -; v_call: TRBV5-1; j_call: TRBJ1-5; clone_size: -; cdr3_nt: TGCGCCAGCAGGCGTGTATCGGGGACGAGAGAGCCCCAGCATTTT; cdr3_aa: CASRRVSGTREPQHF
d_call: TRBD1; v_call: TRBV11-1; j_call: TRBJ2-1; clone_size: -; cdr3_nt: TGTGCCAGCAGCTCGTCCGGGACAGCCTCGGATGAGCAGTTCTTC; cdr3_aa: CASSSSGTASDEQFF
d_call: -; v_call: TRBV19; j_call: TRBJ1-1; clone_size: -; cdr3_nt: TGTGCCAGTATCCCGCAGAGGGGTGGTACTGAAGCTTTCTTT; cdr3_aa: CASIPQRGGTEAFF
d_call: -; v_call: TRBV4-1; j_call: TRBJ1-2; clone_size: -; cdr3_nt: TGCGCCAGCAGCCAAGATCCCTTACGGCAGCGAGGGAACTATGGCTACACCTTC; cdr3_aa: CASSQDPLRQRGNYGYTF
d_call: -; v_call: TRBV28; j_call: TRBJ1-4; clone_size: -; cdr3_nt: TGTGCCAGCAGTTTAGGGGGACGGTTAGAAAAACTGTTTTTT; cdr3_aa: CASSLGGRLEKLFF
d_call: TRBD2; v_call: TRBV7-9; j_call: TRBJ2-5; clone_size: -; cdr3_nt: TGTGCCAGCAGCTTTGAAGGTACCACTAGCGGACAAGAGACCCAGTACTTC; cdr3_aa: CASSFEGTTSGQETQYF
d_call: -; v_call: TRBV18; j_call: TRBJ1-5; clone_size: -; cdr3_nt: TGTGCCAGCTCGGGCGGGACACCTTCCGGCAATCAGCCCCAGCATTTT; cdr3_aa: CASSGGTPSGNQPQHF
d_call: -; v_call: TRBV2; j_call: TRBJ2-2; clone_size: -; cdr3_nt: TGTGCCAGCAGTGAATCTCGGTTCAGTGTGGACACCGGGGAGCTGTTTTTT; cdr3_aa: CASSESRFSVDTGELFF